The 26 T cell receptor beta chains listed next were all sequenced from one sample in a study of blood T cell repertoires in COVID-19. TCRdb's table, derived via immunoSEQ multiplex PCR, lists solely in-frame clones and lacks some. The repertoire holds roughly 100,000 clones, with more than 70% as singletons. The sample consisted of peripheral blood. The receptors originated from a human donor in a cohort sampled during active COVID-19.

Many counts were recorded for this clone. This chain links TRBV10-1 with TRBJ1-6; possibly TRBD1 for D (5 bases). Trimming stripped 0 bases from V and 7 bases from J, with 13 bases between. The CDR3 is made up of 16 amino acids. The germline V gene encodes CDR1 WNHNN and CDR2 SYGVQD (reference sequence). This chain's CDR3 is CASSESRGLFNSPLHF. The CDR3 coding sequence is TGCGCCAGCAGTGAGTCAAGGGGCCTCTTCAATTCACCCCTCCACTTT.

V usage is TRBV7-2 and J usage is TRBJ2-2, with a weak D call TRBD1 (5 bases). Trimming pared 1 base from V and 6 bases from J, leaving 9 bases between. The CDR3 covers 14 residues. Germline V lookup: CDR1 SGHTA, CDR2 FQGNSA. CDR3 DNA sequence: TGTGCCAGCAGCTTAGACGCAGGGCCCGGGGAGCTGTTTTTT. Translated: CASSLDAGPGELFF.

The genes are TRBV6-2 or TRBV6-3 and TRBJ1-2; 8 bases agree with TRBD1. CDR3 length: 12 amino acids. Germline assignment: CDR1 MNHEY and CDR2 SVGEGT. With V trimmed by 5 bases and J by 4 bases, 0 bases remained unmatched. CDR3: CASSDRGYGYTF. In nucleotides, the CDR3 is TGTGCCAGCAGTGACAGGGGCTATGGCTACACCTTC.

The chain carries TRBV6-2 or TRBV6-3 and TRBJ1-6; TRBD1 agrees at 7 bases. The germline V gene encodes CDR1 MNHEY and CDR2 SVGEGT. The trim removed 4 bases at V and 10 bases at J, leaving 7 bases unmatched. There are 14 residues in the CDR3. The CDR3 reads CASSSRQGRSPLHF. In DNA form, the CDR3 reads TGTGCCAGCAGTTCCCGACAGGGCCGGTCACCCCTCCACTTT.

The V gene is TRBV5-1, the J gene TRBJ2-6, with D hard to call. Looked up from germline, CDR1 is SGHRS and CDR2 is YFSETQ. CDR3 length equals 15 residues. V shed 3 bases and J shed 2 bases, with 9 bases lying between them. This CDR3 is CASSSPQTGANVLTF. In DNA form, the CDR3 reads TGCGCCAGCAGCTCCCCACAGACTGGGGCCAACGTCCTGACTTTC. Complete variable domain (other parts from reference TRBV5-1 and TRBJ2-6): KAGVTQTPRYLIKTRGQQVTLSCSPISGHRSVSWYQQTPGQGLQFLFEYFSETQRNKGNFPGRFSGRQFSNSRSEMNVSTLELGDSALYLCASSSPQTGANVLTFGAGSRLTVL.

The rearrangement links TRBV6-2 or TRBV6-3 to TRBJ2-1; the match to TRBD2 covers 7 bases. V dropped 4 bases and J dropped 2; count of bases not matched to a gene: 11. This CDR3 region has 17 residues. Looked up from germline, CDR1 is MNHEY and CDR2 is SVGEGT. In DNA, the CDR3 is TGTGCCAGCAGTTCCTCGGCGGGAGTAATGACCTACAATGAGCAGTTCTTC. This codes for CASSSSAGVMTYNEQFF.

The chain uses TRBV19 and TRBJ1-6; 7 positions agree with TRBD1. There are 15 residues in the CDR3. Germline V gene lookup returns CDR1 LNHDA and CDR2 SQIVND (reference sequence). Trimming cost V 5 bases and J 10 bases; bases outside gene matches: 11. The CDR3: CASSPHRGQGSPLHF. The CDR3 nucleotides read TGTGCCAGTAGTCCCCATAGGGGGCAAGGGTCACCCCTCCACTTT.

The gene calls are TRBV5-6 and TRBJ2-3; 10 nucleotides align to TRBD2. The V segment lost 4 bases and the J segment 4 bases; nucleotides outside the gene matches: 9. The CDR3 has 16 residues. The germline gives CDR1 SGHDT, CDR2 YYEEEE. Written as DNA, the CDR3 is TGTGCCAGCAGCCTGTGGACTAGCGGTCGGTCAGATACGCAGTATTTT. Protein sequence: CASSLWTSGRSDTQYF.

This chain links TRBV24-1 with TRBJ2-1; TRBD2 matches 7 bases. The J segment lost 4 bases and the V segment lost 4 bases, leaving 9 bases of the junction unmatched. This CDR3 is 16 amino acids long. Germline V CDR1 and CDR2: KGHDR, SFDVKD. In nucleotides, the CDR3 is TGTGCCACCAGTGAGTGGGCGGGAGTTGGGTACAATGAGCAGTTCTTC. Amino acid sequence: CATSEWAGVGYNEQFF.

The chain uses TRBV7-2 and TRBJ2-7; D is uncertain. V dropped 3 bases and J dropped 1 base, with 7 bases sitting between them. The CDR3 covers 13 residues. The germline CDR1 and CDR2 sequences are SGHTA and FQGNSA. CDR3 loop: CASSFYGSYEQYF. Written as DNA, the CDR3 is TGTGCCAGCAGCTTTTACGGGTCCTACGAGCAGTACTTC.

The J gene is TRBJ2-7, the V gene TRBV6-6; no firm D call. Trimming pared 2 bases from V and 6 bases from J, leaving 14 bases between. Germline loops: CDR1 MNHNY, CDR2 SVGAGI (reference sequence). The CDR3 has 14 amino acids. In DNA, the CDR3 is TGTGCCAGCAGTTACGCACAGAATCCCACCGAGCAGTACTTC. Translated: CASSYAQNPTEQYF.

The chain couples TRBV28 to TRBJ2-7; 7 bases map to TRBD2. V lost 7 bases, J lost 4 bases, and 7 bases stayed unmatched. Germline-derived CDR1 and CDR2 are MDHEN and SYDVKM. This CDR3 has 13 residues. The DNA of the CDR3 is TGTGCCAGCACCCCGTCGGGAGGTTACGAGCAGTACTTC. This sequence encodes CASTPSGGYEQYF.

The chain combines TRBV7-2 with TRBJ2-3; 10 nucleotides agree with TRBD2. This CDR3 spans 15 amino acids. Germline-derived CDR1 and CDR2 are SGHTA and FQGNSA. V shed 5 bases, J shed 2 bases, and the junction held 4 bases outside the gene matches. The CDR3 is CASSALAGPTDTQYF. DNA for the CDR3: TGTGCCAGCAGCGCACTAGCGGGACCCACAGATACGCAGTATTTT.

V gene TRBV19 combines with J gene TRBJ2-7; TRBD2 agrees at 10 bases. Germline values: CDR1 LNHDA, CDR2 SQIVND (reference sequence). The length of the CDR3 is 17 residues. The ends lost 5 bases at V and 0 bases at J; junction bases unmatched: 10. The CDR3, as DNA: TGTGCCAGTAGTCATTTAGCGGGAGGCTCTAGCTCCTACGAGCAGTACTTC. As protein: CASSHLAGGSSSYEQYF.

The V call is TRBV28, the J call TRBJ2-2, with TRBD2 matching over 14 bases. V dropped 5 bases and J dropped 6; count of bases not matched to a gene: 14. Per the germline V gene, CDR1 is MDHEN and CDR2 is SYDVKM. The CDR3 runs to 19 residues. In nucleotides, the CDR3 is TGTGCCAGCAGTCCGCGGACTAGCGGGAGGTCTTGGAGGGCCGGGGAGCTGTTTTTT. Amino acid sequence: CASSPRTSGRSWRAGELFF.

This clone is a singleton in its sample. The chain employs TRBV21-1 and TRBJ2-5; no DNA check was done on the table's D call, TRBD1. TRBV21-1 is a documented pseudogene. The CDR3 extends over 24 amino acids. CDR3 loop: CASSKGNPGQGECVGLGPKETQYF. CDR3 bases: TGTGCCAGCAGCAAAGGGAACCCCGGACAGGGGGAGTGTGTAGGTCTGGGGCCAAAAGAGACCCAGTACTTC.

This chain connects TRBV28 to TRBJ2-1; 11 bases fit TRBD2. This CDR3 has 16 amino acids. Germline V gene sequence: CDR1 MDHEN, CDR2 SYDVKM. With 11 bases clipped from V and 3 bases from J, the junction kept 12 bases outside the gene matches. The CDR3 loop is CAAPPLAGGSYNEQFF. The CDR3 bases are TGTGCCGCGCCACCCCTAGCGGGAGGTAGCTACAATGAGCAGTTCTTC.

The chain has TRBV6-5 and TRBJ1-2; TRBD1 is a possible D gene (5 bases). Trimming stripped 6 bases from V and 7 bases from J, with 9 bases between. Germline V gives CDR1 MNHEY, CDR2 SVGAGI. CDR3 size: 11 residues. CDR3 DNA: TGTGCCAGCAGGCCGGGACTTGGCTACACCTTC. Residues: CASRPGLGYTF.

The chain carries TRBV5-8 and TRBJ2-5, with 9 bases fitting TRBD1. The V segment lost 0 bases and the J segment 5 bases; nucleotides outside the gene matches: 14. The V gene's germline CDR1 is SGHTS and CDR2 YDEGEE. This CDR3 is built from 18 residues. The CDR3 coding sequence is TGTGCCAGCAGCTTGGGGGGCGAGACAGGGGGTTACAGGGAGACCCAGTACTTC. Its protein is CASSLGGETGGYRETQYF.

Ten or more counts support this clone. This rearrangement joins TRBV28 to TRBJ1-5, with 7 bases identical to TRBD1. From germline, CDR1 is MDHEN and CDR2 SYDVKM. This CDR3 contains 14 residues. J lost 2 bases, V lost 6 bases, and 4 bases had no gene match. The CDR3 region is CASRSTGRNQPQHF. The CDR3 DNA follows: TGTGCCAGCAGATCGACAGGGCGCAATCAGCCCCAGCATTTT.

J is TRBJ2-3 and V is TRBV5-1, with 8 bases that match TRBD1. CDR3 length equals 14 residues. V lost 4 bases, J lost 1 base, and 2 bases stayed unmatched. Looked up from germline, CDR1 is SGHRS and CDR2 is YFSETQ. This chain's CDR3 is CASSMGQGTDTQYF. In DNA form, the CDR3 reads TGCGCCAGCAGCATGGGACAGGGCACAGATACGCAGTATTTT.

The CDR3 DNA reads as TGCGCCAGCAGCCCATCGACAGGGCTAGCGTACGAGCAGTACTTC. Protein: CASSPSTGLAYEQYF. The chain joins TRBV4-3 to TRBJ2-7, with a possible D match to TRBD1 (7 bases). The CDR3 has 15 residues. CDR1 is LGHNA, CDR2 YSLEER, per germline. Trimming pared 4 bases from V and 4 bases from J, leaving 17 bases between.

The chain employs TRBV14 and TRBJ2-5; 10 bases are shared with TRBD1. Germline V gives CDR1 SGHDN, CDR2 FVKESK. The CDR3 runs 13 residues. With 6 bases clipped from V and 2 bases from J, the junction kept 0 bases outside the gene matches. CDR3 sequence reads: CASRGQGQETQYF. DNA of the CDR3: TGTGCCAGCAGGGGACAGGGGCAAGAGACCCAGTACTTC.

V and J are TRBV5-4 and TRBJ1-1, with D possibly matching TRBD1 (6 bases). Per germline, CDR1 SGHNT and CDR2 YYREEE (reference sequence). The ends were cut back, 4 bases at V and 4 bases at J, with 11 bases in the middle. The CDR3 is 13 amino acids. The DNA for the CDR3 is TGTGCCAGCAGCCCCCAGGGGACCACTGAAGCTTTCTTT. Translated: CASSPQGTTEAFF.

This chain links TRBV5-5 with TRBJ1-2; maybe TRBD1 (5 bases). The length of the CDR3 is 15 residues. Trimming took off 5 bases at V and 6 bases at J, with 20 bases between the two ends. CDR1 is SGHKS, CDR2 YYEKEE, per germline (reference sequence). The CDR3 protein is CASRGEDQGLNGYTF. CDR3 DNA: TGTGCCAGCAGGGGCGAGGATCAGGGATTGAATGGCTACACCTTC. The full variable domain, rest sourced from reference TRBV5-5 and TRBJ1-2, is DAGVTQSPTHLIKTRGQQVTLRCSPISGHKSVSWYQQVLGQGPQFIFQYYEKEERGRGNFPDRFSARQFPNYSSELNVNALLLGDSALYLCASRGEDQGLNGYTFGSGTRLTVV.

CDR3 nucleotide sequence: TGTGCCAGCAGCTCCGGGGAGGGGGTGTACACTGAAGCTTTCTTT. This codes for CASSSGEGVYTEAFF. The chain recombines TRBV11-2 with TRBJ1-1; TRBD1 might be the D (6 bases). Between the trimmed V and J ends, which lost 4 bases and 3 bases, there was a span of 15 bases. The CDR3 length is 15 residues. From germline, CDR1 is SGHAT and CDR2 FQNNGV. Drawing the rest from reference TRBV11-2 and TRBJ1-1, the complete variable domain is EAGVAQSPRYKIIEKRQSVAFWCNPISGHATLYWYQQILGQGPKLLIQFQNNGVVDDSQLPKDRFSAERLKGVDSTLKIQPAKLEDSAVYLCASSSGEGVYTEAFFGQGTRLTVV.